This T cell receptor beta chain was captured by sequencing in a study of neoadjuvant anti-PD-1 for oral cavity cancer. Across the whole study: Nivolumab at 3 mg/kg was mostly given biweekly, three to four doses, pre-surgery.

Blood libraries mostly used approximately 0.5 ug genomic DNA, six replicates each. TCRdb keeps only in-frame clones here, not all; method: immunoSEQ multiplex PCR. The table lists approximately 45,000 clones, approximately 80% of them singletons. Notes on the study in general: PBMC Gini-index clonality exceeded responders' in non-responders post-nivolumab. Higher pretreatment blood Treg/Th17 ratios correlated with higher pretreatment blood and lower post-treatment tumor TCRbeta clonality.

Germline CDR1 MRHNA, CDR2 SNTAGT. This CDR3 is built from 14 residues. Germline trimming cut 9 bases from V and 3 bases from J; bases unmatched to any gene: 5. This clone was seen a few times. Its antigen is unidentified. Time point noted: after neoadjuvant nivolumab, at surgical resection. The chain couples TRBV6-4 to TRBJ2-2; TRBD1 matches 9 bases. The sequencing here drew on PBMCs, taken after nivolumab (anti-PD-1) treatment. This TCR was recovered from a person aged 40 to 85 with oral cavity squamous cell carcinoma. The DNA of the CDR3 is TGTGCCAGTAGGACAGGGGAGGACACCGGGGAGCTGTTTTTT. Translating it yields CASRTGEDTGELFF.